These 10 T cell receptor beta chains originate from one sample sequenced in a study of control samples from healthy donors and cancer patients. Generated by immunoSEQ multiplex PCR, the TCRdb table keeps only in-frame clones and is missing some. The repertoire includes about 86,000 clones, around 94% of them detected once, and 4.8% sits in the top ten. Sample: blood. The receptor source for this set is a woman younger than 30 in good health.

The J gene is TRBJ1-2, the V gene TRBV4-1; 7 bases map to TRBD1. Germline values: CDR1 MGHRA, CDR2 YSYEKL. Unmatched junction bases numbered 9, after V lost 3 bases and J lost 5 bases. This CDR3 has 15 residues. Here the CDR3 reads CASSQGGTDLYGYTF. The CDR3 DNA reads as TGCGCCAGCAGCCAGGGGGGGACAGATCTGTATGGCTACACCTTC.

The chain couples TRBV15 to TRBJ1-6, with D tentatively TRBD1 (5 bases). Trimming took 3 bases from V and 2 from J, leaving 14 bases between them. Germline CDR1 and CDR2: LNHNV and YYDKDF (reference sequence). This CDR3 is built from 17 residues. CDR3 sequence: CATSSPGVGAYNSPLHF. The DNA for the CDR3 is TGTGCCACCAGCAGCCCAGGCGTGGGGGCCTATAATTCACCCCTCCACTTT.

The chain carries TRBV6-5 and TRBJ1-2; D not certain. The length of the CDR3 is 13 residues. Trimming shortened V by 4 bases and J by 2 bases, and 8 bases separated the two germline ends. Germline V gene sequence: CDR1 MNHEY, CDR2 SVGAGI. For the CDR3, the DNA is TGTGCCAGCAGTTTTGACGGGAACTATGGCTACACCTTC. Protein: CASSFDGNYGYTF.

This chain joins TRBV2 and TRBJ1-4; D possibly corresponds to TRBD1 (5 bases). CDR1 is SNHLY, CDR2 FYNNEI, per germline. V dropped 5 bases and J dropped 6 bases, with 13 bases sitting between them. The CDR3 covers 14 residues. CDR3 protein: CASSQQVPHEKLFF. CDR3 in DNA: TGTGCCAGCAGTCAACAGGTGCCCCATGAAAAACTGTTTTTT.

The V and J genes are TRBV11-2 and TRBJ2-7; D may match TRBD1 or TRBD2 (5 bases each). Germline V gene lookup returns CDR1 SGHAT and CDR2 FQNNGV. V was pared by 5 bases and J by 0 bases, with 23 bases between. The CDR3 is made up of 18 amino acids. The DNA of the CDR3 is TGTGCCAGCAGCCCTATGCCCACGGGACCTTACCTCTCCTACGAGCAGTACTTC. Its protein product is CASSPMPTGPYLSYEQYF.

This chain uses TRBV27 with TRBJ2-7, with 9 bases identical to TRBD1. Germline CDR1 MNHEY, CDR2 SMNVEV (reference sequence). This CDR3 spans 18 amino acids. Unmatched junction bases numbered 9, after V lost 0 bases and J lost 0 bases. CDR3 sequence reads: CASSLSVFGTGPSYEQYF. The CDR3, as DNA: TGTGCCAGCAGTTTATCGGTGTTCGGGACAGGGCCCTCCTACGAGCAGTACTTC.

The CDR3 protein is CAISDTPPGQPEAFF. The CDR3 nucleotides read TGTGCCATCAGTGATACACCCCCCGGGCAGCCTGAAGCTTTCTTT. The chain uses TRBV10-3 and TRBJ1-1; D is unclear. The CDR3 length is 15 residues. Trimming took 3 bases from V and 6 from J, leaving 17 bases between them. Looked up from germline, CDR1 is ENHRY and CDR2 is SYGVKD.

The chain employs TRBV28 and TRBJ1-3; no clear D gene. The CDR3 totals 14 residues. The germline V and J ends were trimmed by 2 bases and 4 bases, with 9 bases remaining between them. CDR1 and CDR2 from the germline V gene are MDHEN and SYDVKM. The chain's CDR3 is CASSLIPLGNTIYF. CDR3 DNA: TGTGCCAGCAGTTTAATCCCGCTCGGAAACACCATATATTTT.

The chain couples TRBV2 to TRBJ2-7; 12 positions agree with TRBD2. The CDR3 totals 14 residues. Per germline, CDR1 SNHLY and CDR2 FYNNEI. After removal of 3 bases from V and 3 bases from J, the junction contained 0 bases not matched to a gene. The CDR3 loop reads CASSETSGSYEQYF. As DNA, the CDR3 is TGTGCCAGCAGTGAGACTAGCGGGAGCTACGAGCAGTACTTC.

This chain uses TRBV6-2 or TRBV6-3 with TRBJ2-7; D is ambiguous. The CDR3 is 15 amino acids. Germline-derived CDR1 and CDR2 are MNHEY and SVGEGT. Trimming cost V 4 bases and J 3 bases, with 16 bases left between them. The CDR3 bases are TGTGCCAGCAGTTCTGTTAAGGGCGGCAGCTACGAGCAGTACTTC. Amino acids: CASSSVKGGSYEQYF.